A selection of T cell receptor beta chains follows, all from one sample in a study of neurological immune-mediated disorders. One entry per CDR3 protein, called by TCRdb with MiXCR from the 5' RACE reads. Among about 58,000 distinct CDR3 sequences, 3% to 4% were seen once, and the ten largest hold 6% to 8.5%. Sample: PBMCs. The receptors shown here come from an older woman with multiple sclerosis. CDR3s include the opening cysteine and the closing phenylalanine or tryptophan. The D gene is left open where the match is weak. The size entry is marked missing in some rows and otherwise reads once, few, many or a size class.

cdr3_aa: CASSPEGVTEAFF; cdr3_nt: TGTGCCAGCAGCCCCGAGGGGGTCACTGAAGCTTTCTTT; clone_size: many; d_call: NA; j_call: TRBJ1-1; v_call: TRBV12-3/TRBV12-4
cdr3_aa: CANGGELFF; cdr3_nt: TGTGCCAATGGCGGGGAGCTGTTTTTT; clone_size: NA; d_call: NA; j_call: TRBJ2-2; v_call: TRBV7-9
cdr3_aa: CASRFYGTTGYTEAFF; cdr3_nt: TGTGCCAGCAGGTTTTATGGGACAACCGGGTACACTGAAGCTTTCTTT; clone_size: many; d_call: NA; j_call: TRBJ1-1; v_call: TRBV28
cdr3_aa: CSARPAGLANEKLFF; cdr3_nt: TGCAGTGCTAGACCGGCAGGCCTAGCTAATGAAAAACTGTTTTTT; clone_size: many; d_call: NA; j_call: TRBJ1-4; v_call: TRBV20-1
cdr3_aa: CATRAGRNTGELFF; cdr3_nt: TGTGCCACCAGGGCGGGACGAAACACCGGGGAGCTGTTTTTT; clone_size: many; d_call: NA; j_call: TRBJ2-2; v_call: TRBV24-1
cdr3_aa: CASSTSSGQRRDTQYF; cdr3_nt: TGTGCCAGCAGCACCTCCTCGGGACAGCGGCGCGATACGCAGTATTTT; clone_size: many; d_call: TRBD1; j_call: TRBJ2-3; v_call: TRBV13
cdr3_aa: CASSLDSKNYGYTF; cdr3_nt: TGTGCCAGCAGCTTAGATTCGAAGAACTATGGCTACACCTTC; clone_size: many; d_call: NA; j_call: TRBJ1-2; v_call: TRBV7-2
cdr3_aa: CATSSSTYRTDTQYF; cdr3_nt: TGTGCCACCAGTTCGTCCACCTACCGCACAGATACGCAGTATTTT; clone_size: many; d_call: NA; j_call: TRBJ2-3; v_call: TRBV24-1
cdr3_aa: CASSLIVSTYGYTF; cdr3_nt: TGTGCCAGCAGCTTGATAGTCTCCACCTATGGCTACACCTTC; clone_size: many; d_call: NA; j_call: TRBJ1-2; v_call: TRBV5-5
cdr3_aa: CASSLAWGYQETQYF; cdr3_nt: TGTGCCAGCAGCTTGGCATGGGGTTACCAAGAGACCCAGTACTTC; clone_size: NA; d_call: NA; j_call: TRBJ2-5; v_call: TRBV7-2
cdr3_aa: CASSLRTGGDTDTQYF; cdr3_nt: TGCGCCAGCAGCTTGCGGACAGGGGGAGACACAGATACGCAGTATTTT; clone_size: many; d_call: TRBD1; j_call: TRBJ2-3; v_call: TRBV5-1
cdr3_aa: CASSLRQTGSSYNEQFF; cdr3_nt: TGCGCCAGCAGCTTGAGACAAACGGGTAGCTCCTACAATGAGCAGTTCTTC; clone_size: many; d_call: NA; j_call: TRBJ2-1; v_call: TRBV5-1
cdr3_aa: CASSERGTGNTIYF; cdr3_nt: TGCGCCAGCAGTGAACGGGGGACTGGAAACACCATATATTTT; clone_size: NA; d_call: NA; j_call: TRBJ1-3; v_call: TRBV10-2
cdr3_aa: CASSLVSSTDTQYF; cdr3_nt: TGTGCCAGCAGCTTAGTTTCTAGCACAGATACGCAGTATTTT; clone_size: NA; d_call: NA; j_call: TRBJ2-3; v_call: TRBV11-2
cdr3_aa: CASSGQLGLPGGAFF; cdr3_nt: TGTGCCAGCAGCGGACAGTTGGGGCTTCCCGGTGGAGCTTTCTTT; clone_size: many; d_call: NA; j_call: TRBJ1-1; v_call: TRBV5-5
cdr3_aa: CASRTLRERGSGNEQFF; cdr3_nt: TGTGCCAGCAGGACGCTTCGAGAGCGGGGGAGTGGCAATGAGCAGTTCTTC; clone_size: many; d_call: TRBD2; j_call: TRBJ2-1; v_call: TRBV5-8
cdr3_aa: CASSLPSTDTQYF; cdr3_nt: TGTGCCAGCAGTTTACCCAGCACAGATACGCAGTATTTT; clone_size: many; d_call: NA; j_call: TRBJ2-3; v_call: TRBV28
cdr3_aa: CASSGRPYEQYF; cdr3_nt: TGTGCCAGCAGCGGCAGGCCCTACGAGCAGTACTTC; clone_size: many; d_call: NA; j_call: TRBJ2-7; v_call: TRBV28
cdr3_aa: CSARDPNTPRQGNQPQHF; cdr3_nt: TGCAGTGCTAGAGACCCAAATACCCCTCGACAGGGCAATCAGCCCCAGCATTTT; clone_size: medium-sized; d_call: NA; j_call: TRBJ1-5; v_call: TRBV20-1
cdr3_aa: CASSEQYYEQYF; cdr3_nt: TGTGCCAGCAGTGAACAGTACTACGAGCAGTACTTC; clone_size: many; d_call: NA; j_call: TRBJ2-7; v_call: TRBV6-4
cdr3_aa: CSAPRLAGGDNGELFF; cdr3_nt: TGCAGTGCTCCCCGGCTAGCGGGGGGGGATAACGGGGAGCTGTTTTTT; clone_size: many; d_call: TRBD2; j_call: TRBJ2-2; v_call: TRBV20-1
cdr3_aa: CASSLGTVTYEQYF; cdr3_nt: TGTGCCAGCAGCTTAGGCACAGTCACCTACGAGCAGTACTTC; clone_size: many; d_call: NA; j_call: TRBJ2-7; v_call: TRBV11-2
cdr3_aa: CASSSIPGQGGRTEAFF; cdr3_nt: TGTGCCAGCAGCTCGATCCCGGGACAGGGGGGGAGGACTGAAGCTTTCTTT; clone_size: many; d_call: TRBD1; j_call: TRBJ1-1; v_call: TRBV7-9
cdr3_aa: CSARTGPAVEQYF; cdr3_nt: TGCAGTGCTAGGACAGGGCCTGCGGTCGAGCAGTACTTC; clone_size: many; d_call: TRBD1; j_call: TRBJ2-7; v_call: TRBV20-1
cdr3_aa: CASSQDGGRTGELFF; cdr3_nt: TGTGCCAGCAGCCAAGACGGGGGGAGGACCGGGGAGCTGTTTTTT; clone_size: many; d_call: TRBD2; j_call: TRBJ2-2; v_call: TRBV7-2
cdr3_aa: CSVEVNRGGYTF; cdr3_nt: TGCAGCGTTGAGGTGAACAGGGGTGGCTACACCTTC; clone_size: many; d_call: TRBD1; j_call: TRBJ1-2; v_call: TRBV29-1
cdr3_aa: CASSLGQADGQPQHF; cdr3_nt: TGCGCCAGCAGCTTGGGACAGGCGGACGGTCAGCCCCAGCATTTT; clone_size: many; d_call: NA; j_call: TRBJ1-5; v_call: TRBV5-1
cdr3_aa: CASTLRGFSYEQYF; cdr3_nt: TGTGCCAGCACCCTCCGGGGATTTTCCTACGAGCAGTACTTC; clone_size: many; d_call: NA; j_call: TRBJ2-7; v_call: TRBV2
cdr3_aa: CSAKGGASVGLGEKLFF; cdr3_nt: TGCAGTGCTAAAGGGGGCGCGTCGGTCGGTCTTGGTGAAAAACTGTTTTTT; clone_size: many; d_call: TRBD1; j_call: TRBJ1-4; v_call: TRBV20-1
cdr3_aa: CASSLGLAGGPGTDTQYF; cdr3_nt: TGTGCCAGCAGCTTGGGACTAGCGGGAGGGCCAGGGACAGATACGCAGTATTTT; clone_size: few; d_call: TRBD2; j_call: TRBJ2-3; v_call: TRBV7-3
cdr3_aa: CSATTGQPGPYKLFF; cdr3_nt: TGCAGTGCTACCACCGGACAGCCCGGGCCGTATAAACTGTTTTTT; clone_size: many; d_call: NA; j_call: TRBJ1-4; v_call: TRBV20-1
cdr3_aa: CASSLPWVHYGYTF; cdr3_nt: TGTGCCAGCAGCCTGCCGTGGGTCCACTATGGCTACACCTTC; clone_size: many; d_call: NA; j_call: TRBJ1-2; v_call: TRBV7-2
cdr3_aa: CASSRGLAGVIETQYF; cdr3_nt: TGCGCCAGCAGCAGGGGACTAGCGGGAGTTATAGAGACCCAGTACTTC; clone_size: medium-sized; d_call: TRBD2; j_call: TRBJ2-5; v_call: TRBV5-1
cdr3_aa: CSAHSPSGGTDTQYF; cdr3_nt: TGCAGTGCCCATTCTCCATCCGGGGGCACAGATACGCAGTATTTT; clone_size: many; d_call: NA; j_call: TRBJ2-3; v_call: TRBV20-1
cdr3_aa: CATSRGLAKETQYF; cdr3_nt: TGTGCCACCAGCCGGGGACTAGCCAAAGAGACCCAGTACTTC; clone_size: many; d_call: TRBD2; j_call: TRBJ2-5; v_call: TRBV15
cdr3_aa: CASSVTGVNEQFF; cdr3_nt: TGTGCCAGCAGCGTCACGGGGGTCAATGAGCAGTTCTTC; clone_size: many; d_call: NA; j_call: TRBJ2-1; v_call: TRBV5-6
cdr3_aa: CASSKQGSHTDTQYF; cdr3_nt: TGTGCCAGCAGCAAACAGGGTTCACACACAGATACGCAGTATTTT; clone_size: many; d_call: NA; j_call: TRBJ2-3; v_call: TRBV21-1
cdr3_aa: CASSLGRNQPQHF; cdr3_nt: TGCGCCAGCAGCCTTGGACGGAATCAGCCCCAGCATTTT; clone_size: many; d_call: NA; j_call: TRBJ1-5; v_call: TRBV5-1
cdr3_aa: CASSLSPPGHNYEQYF; cdr3_nt: TGTGCCAGCAGCTTAAGCCCACCCGGACATAACTACGAGCAGTACTTC; clone_size: many; d_call: NA; j_call: TRBJ2-7; v_call: TRBV7-2
cdr3_aa: CASSRGAPSNTEAFF; cdr3_nt: TGTGCCAGCAGTCGAGGGGCCCCATCGAACACTGAAGCTTTCTTT; clone_size: many; d_call: NA; j_call: TRBJ1-1; v_call: TRBV12-3/TRBV12-4
cdr3_aa: CASTSLLVNTEAFF; cdr3_nt: TGTGCCAGCACCTCTTTACTGGTGAACACTGAAGCTTTCTTT; clone_size: many; d_call: NA; j_call: TRBJ1-1; v_call: TRBV7-8
cdr3_aa: CASSPSPGNQPQHF; cdr3_nt: TGTGCCAGCAGCCCAAGTCCGGGGAATCAGCCCCAGCATTTT; clone_size: many; d_call: NA; j_call: TRBJ1-5; v_call: TRBV9
cdr3_aa: CSASRDTSNYGYTF; cdr3_nt: TGCAGTGCTAGCAGGGACACATCTAACTATGGCTACACCTTC; clone_size: many; d_call: NA; j_call: TRBJ1-2; v_call: TRBV20-1
cdr3_aa: CASSPPSQTGQNQPQHF; cdr3_nt: TGTGCCAGCAGTCCTCCTTCTCAGACAGGGCAAAATCAGCCCCAGCATTTT; clone_size: many; d_call: TRBD1; j_call: TRBJ1-5; v_call: TRBV28
cdr3_aa: CASSPGQGPYEQYF; cdr3_nt: TGTGCCAGCAGCCCTGGACAGGGCCCGTACGAGCAGTACTTC; clone_size: many; d_call: TRBD1; j_call: TRBJ2-7; v_call: TRBV7-6
cdr3_aa: CSARDFRGVSNQPQHF; cdr3_nt: TGCAGTGCTAGAGATTTCAGGGGGGTGAGCAATCAGCCCCAGCATTTT; clone_size: many; d_call: TRBD1; j_call: TRBJ1-5; v_call: TRBV20-1
cdr3_aa: CASSHLLGTGTYEQYF; cdr3_nt: TGTGCCAGCAGCCATCTCCTAGGGACAGGGACATACGAGCAGTACTTC; clone_size: many; d_call: TRBD1; j_call: TRBJ2-7; v_call: TRBV7-8
cdr3_aa: CASSFTGTGHEQFF; cdr3_nt: TGCGCCAGCAGCTTCACCGGGACAGGGCATGAGCAGTTCTTC; clone_size: many; d_call: TRBD1; j_call: TRBJ2-1; v_call: TRBV5-1
cdr3_aa: CASSLRGADDEKLFF; cdr3_nt: TGCGCCAGCAGCCTTCGGGGAGCGGATGATGAAAAACTGTTTTTT; clone_size: many; d_call: NA; j_call: TRBJ1-4; v_call: TRBV5-1
cdr3_aa: CASSLPRDRFFAEQYF; cdr3_nt: TGCGCCAGCAGCTTACCCCGGGACAGGTTCTTTGCCGAGCAGTACTTC; clone_size: many; d_call: TRBD1; j_call: TRBJ2-7; v_call: TRBV5-1